These T cell receptor beta chains were read from a single sample in a study of cytomegalovirus exposure and HLA in healthy donors. The repertoire was sequenced with immunoSEQ multiplex PCR; TCRdb's copy has only in-frame clones and lacks some. The repertoire holds approximately 150,000 clones, with roughly 77% as singletons. Sequencing was done on a sample of PBMCs. The receptors shown here come from a male donor in good health and CMV-seronegative. Both conserved end residues are part of each CDR3. The D gene is left open where the match is weak. The size field is filled for only some rows; it gives once, few, many or a size class.

>TRBV28|TRBJ2-4|TRBD1|few
TGTGCCAGCAGTCCCTACAGGGGGCTGGCCAAAAACATTCAGTACTTC
CASSPYRGLAKNIQYF
>TRBV20-1|TRBJ2-3|NA|NA
TGCAGTGCCCTCGGGACAGATACGCAGTATTTT
CSALGTDTQYF
>TRBV28|TRBJ2-7|NA|NA
TGTGCCAGCAGTTTAATGACTTACGAGCAGTACTTC
CASSLMTYEQYF
>TRBV18|TRBJ1-2|TRBD1|few
TGTGCCAGCTCCCCGGGGACAGGACACAATGGCTACACCTTC
CASSPGTGHNGYTF
>TRBV5-6|TRBJ1-5|NA|NA
TGTGCCAGCAGCTTGAGGGGGACAATGACCCAGCATTTT
CASSLRGTMTQHF
>TRBV5-1|TRBJ2-3|TRBD2|NA
TGCGCCAGCAGCGGGGGGACTAGCACGCAGTATTTT
CASSGGTSTQYF
>TRBV27|TRBJ2-7|TRBD1|few
TGTGCCAGCAATCCGGGACAGGGTATTGAGCAGTACTTC
CASNPGQGIEQYF
>TRBV4-1|TRBJ2-3|NA|NA
TGCGCCAGCAGCCATCGAGGGGGGGCAACAGATACGCAGTATTTT
CASSHRGGATDTQYF
>TRBV4-1|TRBJ1-3|TRBD1|NA
TGCGCCAGCAGCCAGGGACAGGGCCTCTCTGGAAACACCATATATTTT
CASSQGQGLSGNTIYF
>TRBV7-9|TRBJ2-5|TRBD1|NA
TGTGCCAGCAGCTTAGGCGGACAGGGGACAGAGACCCAGTACTTC
CASSLGGQGTETQYF
>TRBV7-9|TRBJ1-5|NA|once
TGTGCCAGCAGCTTAGCCCGGGATCCTCAGCCCCAGCATTTT
CASSLARDPQPQHF
>TRBV30|TRBJ1-5|TRBD1|NA
TGTGCCTGGAGTGTCGGACAGGGATTGTCTCCCCAGCATTTT
CAWSVGQGLSPQHF
>TRBV15|TRBJ2-3|TRBD2|NA
TGTGCCACCAGCAGTTCGACTAGCGGGGCACCAGATACGCAGTATTTT
CATSSSTSGAPDTQYF
>TRBV30|TRBJ2-7|TRBD1|NA
TGTGCCTGGACCCGGGACAGCAATTCCTACGAGCAGTACTTC
CAWTRDSNSYEQYF
>TRBV18|TRBJ2-2|TRBD2|NA
TGTGCCAGCTCACCAAATAGCGGGGCCCACACCGGGGAGCTGTTTTTT
CASSPNSGAHTGELFF
>TRBV27|TRBJ2-7|TRBD1|NA
TGTGCCAGCAGCCTTGGCGGGACAGGGTCTTACGAGCAGTACTTC
CASSLGGTGSYEQYF
>TRBV2|TRBJ1-5|NA|NA
TGTGCCAGCGGAGGAGGTTATGATCAGCCCCAGCATTTT
CASGGGYDQPQHF
>TRBV10-2|TRBJ1-1|NA|NA
TGCGCCAGCAGCCCTCGGAACACTGAAGCTTTCTTT
CASSPRNTEAFF
>TRBV2|TRBJ2-6|TRBD1|few
TGTGCCAGCGGACAGGGCCCTTCTGGGGCCAACGTCCTGACTTTC
CASGQGPSGANVLTF
>TRBV10-1|TRBJ2-7|NA|NA
TGCGCCAGCAGTGCCAGACCCCCGGGACTCCACGAGCAGTACTTC
CASSARPPGLHEQYF
>TRBV19|TRBJ1-1|NA|NA
TGTGCCAGTGCGGTAGGACAGTCGAACACTGAAGCTTTCTTT
CASAVGQSNTEAFF
>TRBV5-4|TRBJ2-3|TRBD2|few
TGTGCCAGCAGCCCGCGACTAGCGGGAGGATCAGATACGCAGTATTTT
CASSPRLAGGSDTQYF
>TRBV4-2|TRBJ2-1|NA|once
TGTGCCAGCAGCCAAGAGGGAGGTGGGAGCAATGAGCAGTTCTTC
CASSQEGGGSNEQFF
>TRBV27|TRBJ1-1|TRBD1|few
TGTGCCAGCAGTCCACGACAGGGAGTCGGTGAAGCTTTCTTT
CASSPRQGVGEAFF
>TRBV7-8|TRBJ2-3|NA|once
TGTGCCAGCAGCTCGACTTTACAGGGCTTCACAGATACGCAGTATTTT
CASSSTLQGFTDTQYF
>TRBV6-1|TRBJ1-5|NA|few
TGTGCCAGCCTAACAGTTTATAGCAATCAGCCCCAGCATTTT
CASLTVYSNQPQHF
>TRBV6-4|TRBJ2-1|TRBD2|many
TGTGCCAGCAGTGACTCCTTAGCGGGGGACGTGGGTGAGCAGTTCTTC
CASSDSLAGDVGEQFF
>TRBV7-2|TRBJ2-7|TRBD2|once
TGTGCCAGCAGCCCCTCCAGGCGGGAGGACGAGCAGTACTTC
CASSPSRREDEQYF
>TRBV10-3|TRBJ2-6|NA|NA
TGTGCCATCAGTGTAGGGGGTGGTGGGGCCAACGTCCTGACTTTC
CAISVGGGGANVLTF
>TRBV6-6|TRBJ1-6|TRBD1|NA
TGTGCCAGCAGTTTCGACAGGGGGGTTTCACCCCTCCACTTT
CASSFDRGVSPLHF
>TRBV2|TRBJ1-1|TRBD1|NA
TGTGCCAGCAGTGAGGACAGGGGGCGGGGAACTGAAGCTTTCTTT
CASSEDRGRGTEAFF
>TRBV7-3|TRBJ2-3|TRBD2|NA
TGTGCCAGCAGCTCGGGGGGGCGGACAGATACGCAGTATTTT
CASSSGGRTDTQYF
>TRBV6-5|TRBJ2-7|TRBD1|NA
TGTGCCAGCAGTTACTCGACCAGGGGGCATTACGAGCAGTACTTC
CASSYSTRGHYEQYF
>TRBV11-1|TRBJ1-2|TRBD1|NA
TGTGCCAGCAGCCCGGGACAGAATCCTAACTATGGCTACACCTTC
CASSPGQNPNYGYTF
>TRBV6-6|TRBJ2-1|NA|NA
TGTGCCAGCAGCGACGGGAGCTCCTACAATGAGCAGTTCTTC
CASSDGSSYNEQFF
>TRBV7-9|TRBJ2-1|NA|NA
TGTGCCAGCAGCCCCCCTACCAATGAGCAGTTCTTC
CASSPPTNEQFF
>TRBV28|TRBJ2-7|NA|NA
TGTGCCAGCAGTTTCAGGGCGGGGCTATCCTACGAGCAGTACTTC
CASSFRAGLSYEQYF
>TRBV5-8|TRBJ2-2|TRBD1|few
TGTGCCAGCAGCTCGGGACAGAGGACCGGGGAGCTGTTTTTT
CASSSGQRTGELFF
>TRBV6-1|TRBJ1-1|TRBD1|NA
TGTGCCAGCAGGGACACAGGGGGGAGCACTGAAGCTTTCTTT
CASRDTGGSTEAFF
>TRBV11-2|TRBJ2-7|TRBD2|NA
TGTGCCAGCAGCCCAGTTCTAGCGGGAGTACACGAGCAGTACTTC
CASSPVLAGVHEQYF
>TRBV30|TRBJ1-5|NA|NA
TGTGCCTGGAGTAATCAGGGGAATCAGCCCCAGCATTTT
CAWSNQGNQPQHF
>TRBV6-1|TRBJ1-5|TRBD1|few
TGTGCCAGCAGAGGGCAGGGGGGAAATCAGCCCCAGCATTTT
CASRGQGGNQPQHF
>TRBV9|TRBJ2-7|NA|once
TGTGCCAGCAGCGTGGGTACTAGTTCCGAGCAGTACTTC
CASSVGTSSEQYF
>TRBV19|TRBJ1-2|NA|NA
TGTGCCAGTAGTCCAAGCCTCTGTGACTACACCTTC
CASSPSLCDYTF
>TRBV19|TRBJ1-1|NA|once
TGTGCCAGTAGTCAGGAGGGGAGGACTGAAGCTTTCTTT
CASSQEGRTEAFF
>TRBV7-2|TRBJ2-3|TRBD2|NA
TGTGCCAGCAGCCCGCCCGGGACTAGCGGGAGAAAGGGGACAGATACGCAGTATTTT
CASSPPGTSGRKGTDTQYF